This is a list of T cell receptor beta chains from one sample in a study of CD8 T cells in ankylosing spondylitis. A single record per CDR3 protein comes from TCRdb applying MiXCR to the 5' RACE reads. Altogether about 310,000 distinct CDR3 sequences are present, around 20% being singletons, with the ten largest covering 3.5% to 4.5%. Material for sequencing was blood, either unsorted or a sorted T cell fraction (not recorded which). The origin of the receptors is a female donor with ankylosing spondylitis or in good health (not recorded which). Both conserved end residues are part of each CDR3. The D gene is left open where the match is weak. The listing skips clone size in some rows; elsewhere it reads once, few, many or a size class.

CDR3 length: 14
V gene: TRBV5-1
clone size: many
J gene: TRBJ2-2
D gene: .
CDR3 DNA: TGCGCCAGCAGCTTGGATAAACTAGGGCGGGAGCTGTTTTTT
CDR3 protein: CASSLDKLGRELFF

CDR3 length: 13
V gene: TRBV3-1
clone size: .
J gene: TRBJ2-7
D gene: .
CDR3 DNA: TGTGCCAGCAGCCAAGATTGGCGGTACGAGCAGTACTTC
CDR3 protein: CASSQDWRYEQYF

CDR3 length: 14
V gene: TRBV20-1
clone size: few
J gene: TRBJ2-1
D gene: .
CDR3 DNA: TGCAGTTACGTGGGGGGACACTCCTACAATGAGCAGTTCTTC
CDR3 protein: CSYVGGHSYNEQFF

CDR3 length: 15
V gene: TRBV6-1
clone size: few
J gene: TRBJ2-2
D gene: .
CDR3 DNA: TGTGCCAGCAGGCGGGGACCGGAGCGGTCCGGGGAGCTGTTTTTT
CDR3 protein: CASRRGPERSGELFF

CDR3 length: 13
V gene: TRBV29-1
clone size: few
J gene: TRBJ1-4
D gene: TRBD1
CDR3 DNA: TGCAGCGCCCAGGGACAGGGTGGGGAAAAACTGTTTTTT
CDR3 protein: CSAQGQGGEKLFF

CDR3 length: 13
V gene: TRBV6-1
clone size: many
J gene: TRBJ1-1
D gene: .
CDR3 DNA: TGTGCCAGCAGAACCGGTCCCCACACTGAAGCTTTCTTT
CDR3 protein: CASRTGPHTEAFF

CDR3 length: 12
V gene: TRBV12-3/TRBV12-4
clone size: .
J gene: TRBJ2-1
D gene: .
CDR3 DNA: TGTGCCAGCAGTTTGTTAGCAGGGGAGCAGTTCTTC
CDR3 protein: CASSLLAGEQFF

CDR3 length: 17
V gene: TRBV29-1
clone size: few
J gene: TRBJ2-7
D gene: TRBD1
CDR3 DNA: TGCAGCGTCGCGACCGGGACAGGGGGCGCTGACTCCTACGAGCAGTACTTC
CDR3 protein: CSVATGTGGADSYEQYF

CDR3 length: 13
V gene: TRBV20-1
clone size: .
J gene: TRBJ1-2
D gene: .
CDR3 DNA: TGCAGTGCATCCTCCGGGACGGAGTATGGCTACACCTTC
CDR3 protein: CSASSGTEYGYTF

CDR3 length: 16
V gene: TRBV5-5
clone size: .
J gene: TRBJ2-3
D gene: .
CDR3 DNA: TGTGCCAGCAGCCCCGGCGGGGGCGAATACACAGATACGCAGTATTTT
CDR3 protein: CASSPGGGEYTDTQYF

CDR3 length: 15
V gene: TRBV6-2/TRBV6-3
clone size: .
J gene: TRBJ2-3
D gene: .
CDR3 DNA: TGTGCCAGCAGTTACCGGGGAAGGGTCACAGATACGCAGTATTTT
CDR3 protein: CASSYRGRVTDTQYF

CDR3 length: 12
V gene: TRBV29-1
clone size: many
J gene: TRBJ1-5
D gene: .
CDR3 DNA: TGCAGCGTTGAGGTGGAGGGTCAGCCCCAGCATTTT
CDR3 protein: CSVEVEGQPQHF

CDR3 length: 13
V gene: TRBV11-2
clone size: few
J gene: TRBJ1-2
D gene: .
CDR3 DNA: TGTGCCAGCAGCTTCTCAGGGTTTCAGGGCTACACCTTC
CDR3 protein: CASSFSGFQGYTF

CDR3 length: 13
V gene: TRBV2
clone size: few
J gene: TRBJ1-2
D gene: TRBD1
CDR3 DNA: TGTGCCAGCATCACCTACAGAGGGGGCGGCTACACCTTC
CDR3 protein: CASITYRGGGYTF

CDR3 length: 19
V gene: TRBV4-3
clone size: .
J gene: TRBJ2-3
D gene: TRBD2
CDR3 DNA: TGCGCCAGCAGCCAAGAGGTAACTAGCGGACACCTAAGGGCAGATACGCAGTATTTT
CDR3 protein: CASSQEVTSGHLRADTQYF

CDR3 length: 16
V gene: TRBV20-1
clone size: .
J gene: TRBJ2-2
D gene: .
CDR3 DNA: TGCAGTGCTAGAGATGGGGAAAGGGGGGCCGCCGGGGAGCTGTTTTTT
CDR3 protein: CSARDGERGAAGELFF

CDR3 length: 16
V gene: TRBV18
clone size: .
J gene: TRBJ2-1
D gene: TRBD2
CDR3 DNA: TGTGCCAGCTCACCCCTTTTGGGACTAGTGAAGAATGAGCAGTTCTTC
CDR3 protein: CASSPLLGLVKNEQFF

CDR3 length: 12
V gene: TRBV12-3/TRBV12-4
clone size: .
J gene: TRBJ1-1
D gene: .
CDR3 DNA: TGTGCCAGCAGCGGCGCCGGGGGCTCGGCTTTCTTT
CDR3 protein: CASSGAGGSAFF

CDR3 length: 14
V gene: TRBV11-2
clone size: .
J gene: TRBJ2-3
D gene: TRBD2
CDR3 DNA: TGTGCCAGCAGCTCACTAGCGTTCCAAGATACGCAGTATTTT
CDR3 protein: CASSSLAFQDTQYF

CDR3 length: 16
V gene: TRBV29-1
clone size: few
J gene: TRBJ2-1
D gene: .
CDR3 DNA: TGCAGCGTTGAAGCGGTGGTTGCAGGTGTCTACAATGAGCAGTTCTTC
CDR3 protein: CSVEAVVAGVYNEQFF

CDR3 length: 13
V gene: TRBV20-1
clone size: many
J gene: TRBJ2-7
D gene: TRBD1
CDR3 DNA: TGCAGGGAAAACAGGGGACCCAACTACGAGCAGTACTTC
CDR3 protein: CRENRGPNYEQYF

CDR3 length: 14
V gene: TRBV4-2
clone size: few
J gene: TRBJ2-7
D gene: TRBD1
CDR3 DNA: TGTGCCTCGAGGGGAACAGGGACAGGTTACGAGCAGTACTTC
CDR3 protein: CASRGTGTGYEQYF

CDR3 length: 9
V gene: TRBV27
clone size: few
J gene: TRBJ1-2
D gene: TRBD1
CDR3 DNA: TGCCAGGGGGACTATGGCTACACCTTC
CDR3 protein: CQGDYGYTF

CDR3 length: 15
V gene: TRBV20-1
clone size: .
J gene: TRBJ2-3
D gene: TRBD2
CDR3 DNA: TGCAGTGCTAGAGACTGGGGCGGGAGCGGTATAAATCAGTATTTT
CDR3 protein: CSARDWGGSGINQYF

CDR3 length: 16
V gene: TRBV12-3/TRBV12-4
clone size: .
J gene: TRBJ2-6
D gene: .
CDR3 DNA: TGTGCCAGCAGCGGGGGCACCGTCTCTGGGGCCAACGTCCTGACTTTC
CDR3 protein: CASSGGTVSGANVLTF

CDR3 length: 12
V gene: TRBV7-2
clone size: .
J gene: TRBJ2-4
D gene: .
CDR3 DNA: TGTGCCAGCAGCCAGTCGGAAGGCCTTCAGTACTTC
CDR3 protein: CASSQSEGLQYF

CDR3 length: 13
V gene: TRBV6-5
clone size: many
J gene: TRBJ1-2
D gene: .
CDR3 DNA: TGTGCCAGCAGCCCGACACCCAACTATGGCTACACCTTC
CDR3 protein: CASSPTPNYGYTF

CDR3 length: 15
V gene: TRBV7-3
clone size: few
J gene: TRBJ2-3
D gene: .
CDR3 DNA: TGTGCCAGCAGCTTATCCCCGCACAGCACAGATACGCAGTATTTT
CDR3 protein: CASSLSPHSTDTQYF

CDR3 length: 15
V gene: TRBV27
clone size: .
J gene: TRBJ1-1
D gene: TRBD1
CDR3 DNA: TGTGCCAGCAGTCTGCCGGGACAGGGGGCATATGGAGCTTTCTTT
CDR3 protein: CASSLPGQGAYGAFF

CDR3 length: 16
V gene: TRBV3-1
clone size: few
J gene: TRBJ2-7
D gene: TRBD2
CDR3 DNA: TGTGCCAGCAGCCTTGGCCCCGGAACTAGCGGCTACGAGCAGTACTTC
CDR3 protein: CASSLGPGTSGYEQYF

CDR3 length: 18
V gene: TRBV13
clone size: few
J gene: TRBJ1-1
D gene: TRBD1
CDR3 DNA: TGTGCCAGCAGCTTAGAGAGGGCGACAGGGGGCTCCAACACTGAAGCTTTCTTT
CDR3 protein: CASSLERATGGSNTEAFF